This entry is about one T cell receptor beta chain. The length of the CDR3 is 14 residues. From germline, CDR1 is DFQATT and CDR2 SNEGSKA (reference sequence). V gave up 6 bases and J gave up 5 bases, with 19 bases separating them. MiXCR was run by TCRdb on the 5' RACE reads, yielding one entry per CDR3 protein. The profile shows a few hundred thousand distinct CDR3 sequences, about a sixth of them singletons. This specimen belongs to a study of T cells after yellow fever vaccination. The clonotype originates from a man younger than 35 who received the YFV17D yellow fever vaccine. The rearrangement links TRBV20-1 to TRBJ1-2, with D hard to call. Specimen: PBMCs, collected around 5 days after the first yellow fever vaccination. In DNA form, the CDR3 reads TGCAGTGCCACCCAACCTGCACGTCCTTATGGCTACACCTTC. This translates into CSATQPARPYGYTF.